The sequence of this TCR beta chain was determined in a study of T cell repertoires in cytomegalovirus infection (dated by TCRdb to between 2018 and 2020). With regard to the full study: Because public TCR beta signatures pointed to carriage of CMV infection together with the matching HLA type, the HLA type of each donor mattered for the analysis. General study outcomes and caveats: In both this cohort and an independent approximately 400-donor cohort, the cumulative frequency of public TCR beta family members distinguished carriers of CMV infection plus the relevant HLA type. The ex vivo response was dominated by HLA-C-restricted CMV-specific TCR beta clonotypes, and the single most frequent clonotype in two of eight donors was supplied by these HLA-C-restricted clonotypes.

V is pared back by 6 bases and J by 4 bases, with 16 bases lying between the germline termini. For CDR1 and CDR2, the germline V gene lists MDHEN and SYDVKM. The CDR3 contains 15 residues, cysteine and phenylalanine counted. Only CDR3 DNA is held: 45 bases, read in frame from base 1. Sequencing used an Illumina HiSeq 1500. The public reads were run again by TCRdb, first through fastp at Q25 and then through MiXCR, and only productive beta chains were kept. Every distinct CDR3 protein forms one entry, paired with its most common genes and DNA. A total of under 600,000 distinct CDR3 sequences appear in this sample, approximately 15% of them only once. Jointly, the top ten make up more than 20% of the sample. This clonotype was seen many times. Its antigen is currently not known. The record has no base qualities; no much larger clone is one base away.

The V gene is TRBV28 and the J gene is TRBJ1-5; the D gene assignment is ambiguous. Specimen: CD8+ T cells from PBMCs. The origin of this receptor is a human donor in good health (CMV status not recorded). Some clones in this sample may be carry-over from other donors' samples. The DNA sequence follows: TGTGCCAGCAGCCCCTCTTCCTCGGTTAATCAGCCCCAGCATTTT. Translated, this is CASSPSSSVNQPQHF.